This TCR beta chain stems from a study of control samples from healthy donors and cancer patients. V lost 1 base to trimming and J lost 2 bases, with 8 bases between them. Germline V CDR1 and CDR2: SGHDN, FVKESK. CDR3 length equals 14 residues. The count of this clone is one. Clones were sequenced by immunoSEQ multiplex PCR, and TCRdb holds only the in-frame ones, with some missing. The sample lists 110,000 or so clones; 70% to 85% were seen once. The sequenced material came from blood. This TCR was sampled from a man between 18 and 29 years old in good health. The gene calls are TRBV14 and TRBJ2-5; D is uncertain. CDR3 sequence (DNA): TGTGCCAGCAGCCAAGTCCCCAGACAAGAGACCCAGTACTTC. The encoded protein is CASSQVPRQETQYF.